The clone carrying this T cell receptor beta chain was picked up many times. Antigen: not known. What the library attached to individual cDNA molecules were unique molecular identifiers. TCRdb re-analysed the RACE reads in MiXCR, keeping a single row per CDR3 protein. The table has about 380,000 distinct CDR3 sequences, more than 4.5% seen once. This CDR3 is built from 12 residues. V shed 9 bases and J 3 bases; nucleotides not matched to a gene: 2. Looked up from germline, CDR1 is MGHDK and CDR2 is SYGVNS. The data originate from a study of human T cells and chemical hapten exposure. About the study: Sensitization applied 2% DPC to approximately 2 cm by approximately 2 cm of upper inner arm skin.

The time point was: patch test 1, 2 weeks after DPC sensitization. Indicated treatment: therapeutic diphenylcyclopropenone sensitization with weekly scalp DPC. The study's findings and limits: Having alopecia, the donors may differ immunologically from healthy people.

This TCR was sampled from a woman between 50 and 59 years old with alopecia areata. Some clones in this sample may be carry-over from other donors' samples. V is TRBV25-1 and J is TRBJ2-7; TRBD1 matches at 10 bases. Sequences were derived from whole blood, sampled in connection with sensitization to the hapten diphenylcyclopropenone (DPC). The CDR3 is CASGTGVYEQYF. The CDR3 DNA reads TGTGCCAGTGGGACAGGGGTCTACGAGCAGTACTTC.